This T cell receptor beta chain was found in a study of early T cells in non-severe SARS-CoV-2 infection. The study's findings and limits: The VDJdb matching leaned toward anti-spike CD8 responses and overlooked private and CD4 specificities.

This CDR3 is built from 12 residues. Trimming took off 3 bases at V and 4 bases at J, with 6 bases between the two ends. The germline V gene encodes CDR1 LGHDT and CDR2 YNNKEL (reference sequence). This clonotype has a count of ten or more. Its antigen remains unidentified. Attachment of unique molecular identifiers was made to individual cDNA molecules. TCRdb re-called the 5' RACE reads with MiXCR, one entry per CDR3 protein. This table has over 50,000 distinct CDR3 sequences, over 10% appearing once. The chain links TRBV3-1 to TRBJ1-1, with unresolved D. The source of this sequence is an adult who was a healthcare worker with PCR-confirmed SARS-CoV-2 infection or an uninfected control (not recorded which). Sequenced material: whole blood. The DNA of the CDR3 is TGTGCCAGCAGCCATAGGGTCACTGAAGCTTTCTTT. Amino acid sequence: CASSHRVTEAFF.